The next 27 T cell receptor beta chains were all read from a single sample in a study of T cell clonality in common variable immunodeficiency. The study's findings and limits: Reportedly, TCR beta sequences from common variable immunodeficiency showed fewer deletions and N-nucleotide insertions.

Data came from immunoSEQ multiplex PCR; TCRdb stores just in-frame clones and leaves some out. The table lists 25,000 to 30,000 clones, no singletons, with 3.5% to 4.5% in the top ten. No antigen has been identified for these receptors. The sample consisted of peripheral blood mononuclear cells. The receptor set was obtained from a human donor with common variable immunodeficiency.

As regards this clone: The CDR3 goes on 3 residues after the read ends, and that part is filled in from the germline J gene. This chain uses TRBV30 with TRBJ1-2; 7 nucleotides line up with TRBD1. The CDR3 covers 13 residues. Trimming removed 2 bases from V and 4 bases from J; junction bases left unmatched: 4. Germline values: CDR1 GTSNPN, CDR2 SVGIG (reference sequence). Partial CDR3 DNA: TGTGCCTGGAGTCATAACAGGGGCTATGGC. The encoded protein is CAWSHNRGYG. The full-length CDR3 reads as CAWSHNRGYGYTF.

This clone was seen many times. The DNA ends 3 residues before the CDR3 does, and the rest of the CDR3 is filled in from the germline J gene. This chain connects TRBV20-1 to TRBJ2-3, with TRBD2 matching over 12 bases. This CDR3 is 16 amino acids long. Trimming took 5 bases from V and 1 from J; bases not matched to a gene: 7. CDR1 DFQATT and CDR2 SNEGSKA come from the germline V gene (reference sequence). CDR3 sequence reads: CSAATSGRVGTDTQYF. CDR3 bases read: TGCAGTGCTGCGACTAGCGGGAGAGTCGGCACAGATACG.

This clone came up many times. The CDR3 end is not reached by the read, which stops 3 residues before it; the germline J gene fills it in. This rearrangement joins TRBV19 to TRBJ2-1; TRBD2 matches 9 bases. The J segment lost 8 bases and the V segment lost 4 bases, leaving 9 bases of the junction unmatched. CDR3 size: 15 residues. CDR1 is LNHDA, CDR2 SQIVND, per germline (reference sequence). Partial CDR3 DNA: TGTGCCAGTAGTAGACGGACTAGCGAAGGAGATGAG. It encodes CASSRRTSEGDE. The entire CDR3 sequence reads CASSRRTSEGDEQFF.

This clone was detected a few times. With the read ending 3 residues before the CDR3 end, the germline J gene is used to fill in that end. V usage is TRBV18 and J usage is TRBJ1-1, with TRBD1 matching 9 bases. This CDR3 is 14 amino acids long. V lost 6 bases and J lost 1; bases outside the gene matches: 3. In germline, CDR1 is KGHSH, CDR2 LQKENI. The CDR3 DNA, read in part, is TGTGCCAGCTCGCTGGGACAGGGGAACACTGAA. Protein: CASSLGQGNTE. The CDR3 in its entirety is CASSLGQGNTEAFF.

At least ten counts were recorded for this clone. With the read ending 3 residues before the CDR3 end, the germline J gene is used to fill in that end. The chain employs TRBV20-1 and TRBJ2-5; D unclear. The CDR3 loop spans 11 amino acids. Germline CDR1 and CDR2: DFQATT and SNEGSKA (reference sequence). The ends were cut back, 6 bases at V and 4 bases at J, with 9 bases in the middle. This CDR3 is CSARPVETQYF. The sequenced part of the CDR3 DNA is TGCAGTGCCAGACCCGTAGAGACC.

For this clone: The read ends 3 residues shy of where the CDR3 ends; the end is completed using the germline J gene. This chain links TRBV18 with TRBJ1-6; D is perhaps TRBD1 (6 bases). The germline gives CDR1 KGHSH, CDR2 LQKENI. The CDR3 is 18 residues long. Trimming cost V 3 bases and J 6 bases, with 21 bases left between them. The CDR3 bases that were read are TGTGCCAGCTCACCCATCCTCCAGACAGGAGACAGTAATTCACCC. Its protein is CASSPILQTGDSNSP. The full CDR3 protein is CASSPILQTGDSNSPLHF.

This clone was seen many times. The read ends 3 residues shy of where the CDR3 ends; the end is completed using the germline J gene. The chain uses TRBV18 and TRBJ2-2; D unresolved. Germline lookup yields CDR1 KGHSH and CDR2 LQKENI. This CDR3 region has 14 residues. V dropped 0 bases and J dropped 5 bases, with 7 bases sitting between them. CDR3 DNA (partial): TGTGCCAGCTCACCACCAGTGCGGACCGGGGAG. Translation: CASSPPVRTGE. The CDR3 as a whole reads CASSPPVRTGELFF.

CDR3 bases read: TGTGCCTGGGGGGGACTTTCCTACAATGAG. Translated: CAWGGLSYNE. In full, the CDR3 reads CAWGGLSYNEQFF. This chain uses TRBV30 with TRBJ2-1, with D possibly being TRBD2 (6 bases). The read gets to within 3 residues of the CDR3 end, and the germline J gene fills in the rest. This CDR3 comprises 13 residues. Germline CDR1 and CDR2: GTSNPN and SVGIG (reference sequence). V lost 5 bases to trimming and J lost 1 base, with 9 bases between them.

This clone was seen at least ten times. The DNA ends 3 residues before the CDR3 does, and the rest of the CDR3 is filled in from the germline J gene. The chain recombines TRBV20-1 with TRBJ1-1; D is unresolved. V lost 2 bases, J lost 1 base, and 11 bases lay in between. Germline V gene lookup returns CDR1 DFQATT and CDR2 SNEGSKA (reference sequence). The CDR3 runs 14 residues. Incomplete CDR3 DNA: TGCAGTGCTAGACCTCCAGTCGCGAACACTGAA. Amino acid sequence: CSARPPVANTE. The complete CDR3 sequence is CSARPPVANTEAFF.

In regard to this clone: The read stops 3 residues short of the end of the CDR3; the missing end is completed from the germline J gene. The genes are TRBV18 and TRBJ1-2, with TRBD1 matching over 10 bases. The germline V gene has CDR1 KGHSH and CDR2 LQKENI. The CDR3 runs 16 residues. V shed 4 bases and J 7 bases; nucleotides not matched to a gene: 12. The part of the CDR3 DNA that was read is TGTGCCAGCTCACTCCGGGACAGGGGATCTTTTGGTGGC. This translates into CASSLRDRGSFGG. The entire CDR3 protein is CASSLRDRGSFGGYTF.

This clone was observed many times. The read stops 3 residues short of the end of the CDR3; the missing end is completed from the germline J gene. The rearrangement links TRBV7-2 to TRBJ2-3; D not certain. The CDR3 consists of 12 residues. The V end lost 2 bases, the J end lost 5 bases, and 5 bases lay between the germline ends. Germline assignment: CDR1 SGHTA and CDR2 FQGNSA. CDR3 region: CASSLQRDTQYF. The CDR3 bases that were read are TGTGCCAGCAGCTTACAGAGAGATACG.

As for this clone: The CDR3 goes on 3 residues after the read ends, and that part is filled in from the germline J gene. The genes are TRBV30 and TRBJ1-3, with 7 bases fitting TRBD1. The germline CDR1 and CDR2 sequences are GTSNPN and SVGIG (reference sequence). Trimming at V came to 3 bases and at J to 2 bases, leaving 4 bases not matched to a gene. The length of the CDR3 is 14 residues. The CDR3 reads CAWRKGATGNTIYF. The sequenced part of the CDR3 DNA is TGTGCCTGGAGAAAGGGGGCAACTGGAAACACC.

This clone was found many times. From the germline J gene comes the end of the CDR3, since the read stops 3 residues before it. J is TRBJ1-2 and V is TRBV5-5; D gene ambiguous. There are 15 residues in the CDR3. Germline assignment: CDR1 SGHKS and CDR2 YYEKEE (reference sequence). The V and J ends lost 1 base and 3 bases respectively, with 13 bases between them. Incomplete CDR3 DNA: TGTGCCAGCAGCTTGCTGGCAGGTAACGACTATGGC. Residues: CASSLLAGNDYG. From start to end, the CDR3 is CASSLLAGNDYGYTF. Drawing the rest from reference TRBV5-5 and TRBJ1-2, the complete variable domain is DAGVTQSPTHLIKTRGQQVTLRCSPISGHKSVSWYQQVLGQGPQFIFQYYEKEERGRGNFPDRFSARQFPNYSSELNVNALLLGDSALYLCASSLLAGNDYGYTFGSGTRLTVV.

This clone is medium-sized (0.01 to 0.1%) by share. The read terminates 3 residues ahead of where the CDR3 ends, so the germline J gene completes it. The chain has TRBV14 and TRBJ1-1; 7 positions match TRBD1. Looked up from germline, CDR1 is SGHDN and CDR2 is FVKESK. The CDR3 extends over 12 amino acids. CDR3 region: CASSPTGSGAFF. CDR3 DNA, as far as it was read: TGTGCCAGCAGCCCGACAGGGTCCGGA.

This clone came up a few times. From the germline J gene comes the end of the CDR3, since the read stops 3 residues before it. The chain couples TRBV19 to TRBJ1-2; the match to TRBD1 covers 8 bases. This CDR3 has 16 residues. V shed 6 bases, J shed 0 bases, and the junction held 9 bases outside the gene matches. CDR1 and CDR2 (germline): LNHDA, SQIVND (reference sequence). The sequenced part of the CDR3 DNA is TGTGCCAGTAGGCTGGGCGGGACAGGTGCTAACTATGGC. Its protein product is CASRLGGTGANYG. The whole CDR3 protein is CASRLGGTGANYGYTF.

In this sample, this clone turned up many times. With the read ending 3 residues before the CDR3 end, the germline J gene is used to fill in that end. The chain has TRBV20-1 and TRBJ2-3; 7 bases agree with TRBD1. CDR1 DFQATT and CDR2 SNEGSKA come from the germline V gene (reference sequence). Losses at the gene ends were 6 bases for V and 5 bases for J; bases not matched to a gene: 11. The CDR3 spans 14 residues. The sequenced part of the CDR3 DNA is TGCAGTGCGGGACAACAGGGGCGGGTAGATACG. It yields the protein CSAGQQGRVDT. The CDR3 in full is CSAGQQGRVDTQYF.

This clone was recorded a few times. The read ends 3 residues shy of where the CDR3 ends; the end is completed using the germline J gene. The rearrangement joins TRBV19 to TRBJ2-5; tentative D call: TRBD2 (5 bases). This CDR3 spans 15 amino acids. With 3 bases removed from V and 4 bases from J, the gap between germline ends came to 15 bases. Germline lookup yields CDR1 LNHDA and CDR2 SQIVND (reference sequence). Incomplete CDR3 DNA: TGTGCCAGTAGTATTGAGGGCCGGCTACTAGAGACC. This codes for CASSIEGRLLET. The full CDR3 protein reads CASSIEGRLLETQYF.

At least ten counts were recorded for this clone. The CDR3 end is not reached by the read, which stops 3 residues before it; the germline J gene fills it in. The chain combines TRBV5-1 with TRBJ2-3; the match to TRBD2 covers 11 bases. CDR1 SGHRS and CDR2 YFSETQ come from the germline V gene. The CDR3 has 16 amino acids. V trimming: 4 bases; J trimming: 0 bases; junction bases outside the gene matches: 4. The CDR3: CASSGGTSGSTDTQYF. CDR3 DNA (partial): TGCGCCAGCAGCGGGGGGACTAGCGGCAGCACAGATACG. Variable domain in full (rest from reference TRBV5-1 and TRBJ2-3): KAGVTQTPRYLIKTRGQQVTLSCSPISGHRSVSWYQQTPGQGLQFLFEYFSETQRNKGNFPGRFSGRQFSNSRSEMNVSTLELGDSALYLCASSGGTSGSTDTQYFGPGTRLTVL.

The table lists this clone with a few counts. The missing CDR3 end, 3 residues past where the read stops, is filled in from the germline J gene. The V and J genes are TRBV18 and TRBJ1-1, with D perhaps matching TRBD1 (5 bases). V gave up 0 bases and J gave up 3 bases, with 11 bases separating them. The CDR3 sequence is 15 residues long. Germline-derived CDR1 and CDR2 are KGHSH and LQKENI. The CDR3 here is CASSPPQGLDTEAFF. The CDR3 DNA, read in part, is TGTGCCAGCTCACCACCCCAGGGCTTGGACACTGAA. Complete variable domain (other parts from reference TRBV18 and TRBJ1-1): NAGVMQNPRHLVRRRGQEARLRCSPMKGHSHVYWYRQLPEEGLKFMVYLQKENIIDESGMPKERFSAEFPKEGPSILRIQQVVRGDSAAYFCASSPPQGLDTEAFFGQGTRLTVV.

This clone has ten or more counts. From the germline J gene comes the end of the CDR3, since the read stops 3 residues before it. Other DNA sequences of this sample code for an identical CDR3. The chain uses TRBV29-1 and TRBJ1-2, with D perhaps matching TRBD1 (5 bases). V gave up 6 bases and J gave up 2 bases, with 13 bases separating them. The CDR3 is made up of 13 amino acids. Germline loops: CDR1 SQVTM, CDR2 ANQGSEA. The CDR3 bases that were read are TGCAGCGTCGGGGGACGGACAAACTATGGC. Its protein product is CSVGGRTNYG. The CDR3 in full is CSVGGRTNYGYTF.

On this clone: The CDR3 is cut off 3 residues early in the read; its end comes from the germline J gene. This chain uses TRBV7-9 with TRBJ2-7, with D maybe TRBD2 (6 bases). The CDR3 is made up of 11 amino acids. The germline V gene has CDR1 SEHNR and CDR2 FQNEAQ (reference sequence). The V end was cut by 5 bases, the J end by 4 bases, with 6 bases between. CDR3 residues: CASSRGYEQYF. The sequenced CDR3 bases are TGTGCCAGCAGCCGGGGGTACGAG. Looking up the rest from reference TRBV7-9 and TRBJ2-7 gives the full variable domain: DTGVSQNPRHKITKRGQNVTFRCDPISEHNRLYWYRQTLGQGPEFLTYFQNEAQLEKSRLLSDRFSAERPKGSFSTLEIQRTEQGDSAMYLCASSRGYEQYFGPGTRLTVT.

This clone has only a few counts. The read terminates 3 residues before the CDR3 end, so the remaining end is supplied by the germline J gene. The chain carries TRBV7-2 and TRBJ2-7, with a tentative D call TRBD1 (6 bases). The CDR3 has 15 amino acids. The V and J ends lost 3 bases and 2 bases respectively, with 14 bases between them. From germline, CDR1 is SGHTA and CDR2 FQGNSA. Incomplete CDR3 DNA: TGTGCCAGCAGCTTTAATCTAGGACAGCCCTACGAG. Translation gives CASSFNLGQPYE. The full CDR3 sequence reads CASSFNLGQPYEQYF.

This clone was observed many times. Sequencing ends 3 residues short of the CDR3 end; the germline J gene provides the rest. The rearrangement links TRBV20-1 to TRBJ2-6, with D possibly being TRBD1 (5 bases). With 6 bases removed from V and 0 bases from J, the gap between germline ends came to 12 bases. The CDR3 is made up of 15 amino acids. Germline CDR1 DFQATT, CDR2 SNEGSKA (reference sequence). CDR3 DNA, as far as it was read: TGCAGTGCATCAGCAGGGCACTCTGGGGCCAACGTC. This codes for CSASAGHSGANV. The full CDR3 protein reads CSASAGHSGANVLTF.

This clone has more than one count but fewer than ten. The DNA ends 3 residues before the CDR3 does, and the rest of the CDR3 is filled in from the germline J gene. The chain carries TRBV7-2 and TRBJ2-5, with D uncertain. Germline CDR1 SGHTA, CDR2 FQGNSA. The length of the CDR3 is 14 residues. V lost 0 bases and J 5 bases, leaving 10 bases between the germline ends. CDR3 protein: CASSLAFTGETQYF. CDR3 DNA, as far as it was read: TGTGCCAGCAGCTTAGCGTTCACCGGGGAGACC.

There are many counts of this clone. The DNA ends 3 residues before the CDR3 does, and the rest of the CDR3 is filled in from the germline J gene. The chain combines TRBV5-1 with TRBJ2-7; 7 bases fit TRBD1. Germline CDR1 reads SGHRS; CDR2 reads YFSETQ. This CDR3 spans 15 amino acids. V trimming: 0 bases; J trimming: 6 bases; junction bases outside the gene matches: 9. CDR3: CASSLEDRRLFEQYF. The CDR3 bases that were read are TGCGCCAGCAGCTTGGAGGACAGGAGGCTTTTCGAG.

This clone has only a few counts. The read gets to within 3 residues of the CDR3 end, and the germline J gene fills in the rest. The chain links TRBV7-9 to TRBJ1-4; TRBD1 agrees at 8 bases. The CDR3 length is 14 residues. V shed 5 bases, J shed 8 bases, and the junction held 7 bases outside the gene matches. Germline V lookup: CDR1 SEHNR, CDR2 FQNEAQ (reference sequence). CDR3 bases read: TGTGCCAGCAGCCTCGGACAGGGAGAGGAAAAA. Translating gives CASSLGQGEEK. The full CDR3 reads CASSLGQGEEKLFF.

The sample holds a few counts of this clone. The read ends 3 residues before the CDR3 terminus; that terminus is restored from the germline J gene. The rearrangement uses TRBV30 and TRBJ2-5; D possibly matches TRBD1 or TRBD2 (5 bases each). The CDR3 runs 14 residues. The germline V and J ends were trimmed by 1 base and 7 bases, with 16 bases remaining between them. CDR1 is GTSNPN, CDR2 SVGIG, per germline (reference sequence). The covered CDR3 bases are TGTGCCTGGAGTGATTCTAGAGGGGTAGGGACC. Its protein is CAWSDSRGVGT. The full CDR3 protein is CAWSDSRGVGTQYF.